This T cell receptor beta chain came from a study of blood T cell repertoires in COVID-19. Background on the study: PBMCs, B-cell-depleted T cells, or T cells were the source of the cDNA or gDNA that made up the material.

Trimming removed 3 bases from V and 3 bases from J, with 5 bases in between. CDR1 and CDR2 (germline): SEHNR, FQNEAQ (reference sequence). The CDR3 extends over 12 amino acids. The assay was immunoSEQ multiplex PCR, and TCRdb's table has in-frame clones only and misses some. The data hold about 220,000 clones, with roughly 84% observed a single time. Sequencing was performed on peripheral blood. The chain recombines TRBV7-9 with TRBJ1-1; D unresolved. The TCR originated in a man aged 40-55 years with active or convalescent COVID-19. Written as DNA, the CDR3 is TGTGCCAGCAGCTTTGGGCACACTGAAGCTTTCTTT. Protein sequence: CASSFGHTEAFF.